This TCR beta chain stems from a study of Ad26.COV2.S vaccination and SARS-CoV-2 variants. Whole-study context: By the intramuscular route, Ad26.COV2.S was given once, or twice 56 days apart.

TCRdb's table, derived via immunoSEQ multiplex PCR, lists solely in-frame clones and lacks some. The profile shows more than 300,000 clones, roughly 86% of them singletons. The study's findings and limits: Responses of T cells in total may have been underestimated by the TCR breadth and depth analyses. Responses of spike-specific T cells (both CD8+ and CD4+) reportedly showed substantial breadth after vaccination. Placebo and vaccine recipients had non-spike TCR breadth that was similar.

Treatment given: over 15 received Ad26.COV2.S at low or high dose, single or two shots; about 5 received placebo; per-sample allocation not given. Repertoires come from day 63 after the first vaccine or placebo injection. This CDR3 contains 18 residues. The V gene lost 1 base and the J gene lost 7 bases, with 20 bases spanning the gap. The V gene's germline CDR1 is KGHSH and CDR2 LQKENI. Comments on this clone: The antigen is undetermined.

Sequenced material: peripheral blood, taken in a trial of Ad26.COV2.S vaccine versus placebo. The chain couples TRBV18 to TRBJ1-6; D remains ambiguous. The source is a person aged 18-60 years who received the Ad26.COV2.S COVID-19 vaccine or a placebo. CDR3 loop: CASSPRVGKSQLNSPLHF. In DNA, the CDR3 is TGTGCCAGCTCACCACGAGTGGGGAAAAGCCAACTCAATTCACCCCTCCACTTT.